This T cell receptor beta chain was recovered during a study of chemoradiotherapy in HPV16-positive cancers. Assay: immunoSEQ multiplex PCR; the TCRdb copy retains only in-frame clones and omits some. The table lists about 5,600 clones, around 84% of them singletons. Samples were taken several times over chemoradiotherapy. V lost 2 bases, J lost 3 bases, and 2 bases stayed unmatched. The CDR3 totals 14 residues. Germline values: CDR1 MNHEY, CDR2 SVGAGI. General study results and limits: Better recurrence-free survival went with HPV-responsive T-cell expansion in HPV16-positive patients.

Note on this clone: As yet, its antigen is unknown.

The sequence derives from a human donor with HPV-associated anogenital cancer. The chain employs TRBV6-5 and TRBJ2-3, with TRBD1 identical over 7 bases. The sample in question was tumor tissue, obtained from a patient who underwent chemoradiotherapy. CDR3: CASSYGTVTDTQYF. The CDR3 DNA follows: TGTGCCAGCAGTTACGGGACAGTTACAGATACGCAGTATTTT.